The sample holds a few counts of the clone carrying this T cell receptor beta chain. Its cognate antigen is unknown. The CDR3 covers 14 residues. Germline assignment: CDR1 WNHNN and CDR2 SYGVQD (reference sequence). V shed 0 bases and J shed 1 base, with 6 bases lying between them. The data originate from a study of cytomegalovirus exposure and HLA in healthy donors. Study-wide results and caveats: A later analysis found most CMV-associated TCR beta chains apparently HLA-restricted.

PCR was performed using 60 Vbeta and 13 Jbeta primers. Only in-frame clones appear in the TCRdb table, and some are missing; sequencing was by immunoSEQ multiplex PCR. Counted here are fewer than 200,000 clones, approximately 72% occurring once; the ten biggest clones make up less than 2.5%. V gene TRBV10-1 combines with J gene TRBJ2-5; D gene unclear. Material: PBMCs. This clonotype was sampled from a human donor in good health. CDR3 sequence: CASSESRPQETQYF. Here the CDR3 DNA reads TGCGCCAGCAGTGAGTCGAGGCCCCAAGAGACCCAGTACTTC.